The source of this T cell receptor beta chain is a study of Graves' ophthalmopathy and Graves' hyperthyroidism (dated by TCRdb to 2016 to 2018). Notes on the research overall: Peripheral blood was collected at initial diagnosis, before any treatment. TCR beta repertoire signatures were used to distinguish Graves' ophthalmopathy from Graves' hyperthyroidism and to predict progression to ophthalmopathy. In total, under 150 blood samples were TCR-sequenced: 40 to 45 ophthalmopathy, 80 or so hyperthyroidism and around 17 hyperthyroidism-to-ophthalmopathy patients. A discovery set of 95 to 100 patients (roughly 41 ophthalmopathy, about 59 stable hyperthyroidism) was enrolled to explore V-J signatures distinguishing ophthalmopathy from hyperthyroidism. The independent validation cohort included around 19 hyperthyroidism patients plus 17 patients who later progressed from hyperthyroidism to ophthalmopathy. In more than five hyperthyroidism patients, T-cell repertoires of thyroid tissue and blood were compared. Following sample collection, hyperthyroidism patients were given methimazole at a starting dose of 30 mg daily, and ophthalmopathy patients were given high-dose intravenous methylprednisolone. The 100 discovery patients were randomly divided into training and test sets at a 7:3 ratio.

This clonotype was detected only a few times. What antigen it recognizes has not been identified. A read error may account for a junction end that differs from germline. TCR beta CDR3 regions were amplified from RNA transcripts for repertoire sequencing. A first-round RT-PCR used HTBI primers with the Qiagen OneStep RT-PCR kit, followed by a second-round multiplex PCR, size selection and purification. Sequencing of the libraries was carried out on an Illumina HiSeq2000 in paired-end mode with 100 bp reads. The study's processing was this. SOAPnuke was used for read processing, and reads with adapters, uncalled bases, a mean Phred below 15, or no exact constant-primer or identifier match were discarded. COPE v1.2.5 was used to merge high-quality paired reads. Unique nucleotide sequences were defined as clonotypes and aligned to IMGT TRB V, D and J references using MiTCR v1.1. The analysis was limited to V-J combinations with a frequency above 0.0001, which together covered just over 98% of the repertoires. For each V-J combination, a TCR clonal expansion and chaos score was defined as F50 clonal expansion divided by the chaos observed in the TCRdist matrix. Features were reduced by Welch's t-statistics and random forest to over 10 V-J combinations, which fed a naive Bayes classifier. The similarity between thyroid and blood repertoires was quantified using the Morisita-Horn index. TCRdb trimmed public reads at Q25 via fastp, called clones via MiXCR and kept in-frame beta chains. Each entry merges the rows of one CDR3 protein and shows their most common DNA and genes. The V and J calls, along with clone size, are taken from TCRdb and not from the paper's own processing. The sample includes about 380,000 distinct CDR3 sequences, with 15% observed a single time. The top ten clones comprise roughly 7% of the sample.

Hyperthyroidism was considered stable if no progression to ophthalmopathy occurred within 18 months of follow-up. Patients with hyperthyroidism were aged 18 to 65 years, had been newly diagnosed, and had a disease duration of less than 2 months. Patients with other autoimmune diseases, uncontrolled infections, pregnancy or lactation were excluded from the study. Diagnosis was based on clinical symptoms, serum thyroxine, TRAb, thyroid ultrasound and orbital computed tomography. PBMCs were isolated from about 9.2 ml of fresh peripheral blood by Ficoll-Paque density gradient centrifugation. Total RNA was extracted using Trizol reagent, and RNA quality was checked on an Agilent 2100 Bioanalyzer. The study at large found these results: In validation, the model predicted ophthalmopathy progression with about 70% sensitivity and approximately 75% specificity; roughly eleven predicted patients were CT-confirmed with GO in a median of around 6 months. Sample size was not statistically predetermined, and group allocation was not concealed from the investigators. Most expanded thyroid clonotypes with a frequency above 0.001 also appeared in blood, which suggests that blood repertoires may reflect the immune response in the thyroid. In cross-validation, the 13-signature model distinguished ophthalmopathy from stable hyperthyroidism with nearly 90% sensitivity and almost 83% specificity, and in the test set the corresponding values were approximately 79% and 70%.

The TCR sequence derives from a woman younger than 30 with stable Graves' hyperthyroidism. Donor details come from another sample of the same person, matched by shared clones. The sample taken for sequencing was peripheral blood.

Here the CDR3 is given as CATSQGLGPQETQYF. The sequence in DNA is TGCGCCACCAGCCAGGGACTAGGGCCCCAAGAGACCCAGTACTTC. The chain joins TRBV5-1 to TRBJ2-5; 8 middle bases align to TRBD2. From the cysteine up to the phenylalanine, the CDR3 has a length of 15 residues. The only DNA kept is the CDR3, 45 bases in frame from the first base. Taken from the germline V gene, the CDR1 and CDR2 loops are SGHRS and YFSETQ.